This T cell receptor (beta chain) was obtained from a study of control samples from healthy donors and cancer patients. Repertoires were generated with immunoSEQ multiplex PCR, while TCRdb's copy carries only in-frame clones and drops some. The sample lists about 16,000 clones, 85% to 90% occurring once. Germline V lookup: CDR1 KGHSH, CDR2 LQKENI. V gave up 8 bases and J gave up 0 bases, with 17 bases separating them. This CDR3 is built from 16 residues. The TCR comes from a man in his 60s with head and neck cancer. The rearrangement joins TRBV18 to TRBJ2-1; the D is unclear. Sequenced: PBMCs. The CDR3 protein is CASTIFGRASYNEQFF. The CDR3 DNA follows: TGTGCCAGCACGATCTTTGGACGGGCCTCCTACAATGAGCAGTTCTTC.